This passage covers 10 T cell receptor beta chains from one sample sequenced in a study of T-cell memory formation after mild COVID-19 (dated by TCRdb to about 2021). Library preparation used 5' RACE. The run used an Illumina NovaSeq 6000. Using fastp at Q25 and MiXCR, TCRdb reprocessed the public reads and kept productive beta chains. A single entry per CDR3 protein holds the most common genes and DNA from its merged rows. Recorded for this sample are under 550,000 distinct CDR3 sequences; about 18% of them occurred a single time. Clones ranked in the top ten supply more than 9% of the sample. The sequencing input was PBMCs or a T cell subset sorted from them (not recorded which). Receptor source: an adult woman who had mild COVID-19 (a few samples of this study predate the infection). The sample titles of this study are shuffled in the database, so cell type and time point are left out; the donor was told from shared clones.

The table lists this clonotype with a few counts. The chain employs TRBV5-1 and TRBJ1-3; D is undetermined. The length of the CDR3 is 15 residues. Germline-derived CDR1 and CDR2 are SGHRS and YFSETQ. V was clipped by 1 base and J by 0 bases, with 8 bases between them. The CDR3 here is CASSLSDRSGNTIYF. The DNA of the CDR3 is TGCGCCAGCAGCTTGTCAGATCGCTCTGGAAACACCATATATTTT.

Only a few counts were recorded for this clonotype. The rearrangement uses TRBV6-5 and TRBJ2-7; D is perhaps TRBD1 or TRBD2 (5 bases each). The V gene lost 1 base and the J gene lost 7 bases, with 11 bases spanning the gap. The CDR3 length is 13 residues. CDR1 and CDR2 (germline): MNHEY, SVGAGI. CDR3 DNA sequence: TGTGCCAGCAGTTACTTTCCGGGGCAGGAGCAGTACTTC. Encoded protein: CASSYFPGQEQYF.

J is TRBJ1-1 and V is TRBV6-5; 8 bases line up with TRBD1. The V and J ends lost 6 bases and 0 bases, in that order; junction bases with no gene match: 9. CDR1 and CDR2 (germline): MNHEY, SVGAGI. The CDR3 runs to 16 residues. The CDR3 DNA reads as TGTGCCAGCAGCCCGACAGGGGATGGAGTGAACACTGAAGCTTTCTTT. Translated: CASSPTGDGVNTEAFF.

The gene calls are TRBV13 and TRBJ2-3; 8 positions match TRBD2. Losses at the gene ends were 4 bases for V and 4 bases for J; bases not matched to a gene: 7. This CDR3 has 15 amino acids. Germline-derived CDR1 and CDR2 are PRHDT and FYEKMQ (reference sequence). The CDR3 DNA reads TGTGCCAGCAGCTCCACTTCGACTAGCGCAGATACGCAGTATTTT. Translation: CASSSTSTSADTQYF.

DNA for the CDR3: TGTGCCAGCAGCTTTGTCGTTGCAGGGGATAAGGACGAGCAGTACTTC. Its translation is CASSFVVAGDKDEQYF. J is TRBJ2-7 and V is TRBV7-9, with D maybe TRBD1 (6 bases). Trimming took 3 bases from V and 5 from J, leaving 20 bases between them. Germline V gene lookup returns CDR1 SEHNR and CDR2 FQNEAQ (reference sequence). This CDR3 has 16 residues.

This clonotype came up a few times. The V call is TRBV2, the J call TRBJ1-2; D is ambiguous. From germline, CDR1 is SNHLY and CDR2 FYNNEI. V gave up 6 bases and J gave up 6 bases, with 14 bases separating them. The CDR3 has 13 amino acids. The CDR3, as DNA: TGTGCCAGCAGCCCCTCCGAGGTGAATGGCTACACCTTC. It encodes CASSPSEVNGYTF.

The genes are TRBV7-2 and TRBJ2-7, with D possibly matching TRBD2 (6 bases). CDR1 and CDR2 from the germline V gene are SGHTA and FQGNSA. V was pared by 4 bases and J by 2 bases, with 12 bases between. This CDR3 has 14 amino acids. CDR3 residues: CASSSRGGPYEQYF. For the CDR3, the DNA is TGTGCCAGCAGCTCTCGGGGAGGTCCCTACGAGCAGTACTTC. The full variable domain, rest sourced from reference TRBV7-2 and TRBJ2-7, is GAGVSQSPSNKVTEKGKDVELRCDPISGHTALYWYRQSLGQGLEFLIYFQGNSAPDKSGLPSDRFSAERTGGSVSTLTIQRTQQEDSAVYLCASSSRGGPYEQYFGPGTRLTVT.

The gene calls are TRBV29-1 and TRBJ1-4; possibly TRBD1 for D (6 bases). The ends were cut back, 3 bases at V and 8 bases at J, with 16 bases in the middle. The CDR3 has 14 amino acids. Germline CDR1 is SQVTM and CDR2 is ANQGSEA. CDR3 bases: TGCAGCGTTGATGACGCCAGGGGTGGGGAAAAACTGTTTTTT. Encoded protein: CSVDDARGGEKLFF. Together with reference TRBV29-1 and TRBJ1-4, the CDR3 gives the full variable domain: SAVISQKPSRDICQRGTSLTIQCQVDSQVTMMFWYRQQPGQSLTLIATANQGSEATYESGFVIDKFPISRPNLTFSTLTVSNMSPEDSSIYLCSVDDARGGEKLFFGSGTQLSVL.

This clonotype has just a few counts. The junction and the germline gene differ at one end; a read error may be behind it. The chain combines TRBV7-7 with TRBJ2-7; 7 bases agree with TRBD1. The CDR3 length is 15 residues. Germline V gene sequence: CDR1 SSHAT, CDR2 FNYEAQ (reference sequence). The CDR3 is CASSSAGTESYEQYF. DNA of the CDR3: TGTGCTAGCAGCTCCGCCGGGACAGAGAGCTACGAGCAGTACTTC.

This clonotype was detected a few times. The rearrangement uses TRBV4-2 and TRBJ2-7; 7 nucleotides align to TRBD2. CDR1 and CDR2 from the germline V gene are LGHNA and YNFKEQ. The J segment lost 3 bases and the V segment lost 0 bases, leaving 11 bases of the junction unmatched. The CDR3 has 17 amino acids. The CDR3 is CASSQDRRVAGFYEQYF. The CDR3 DNA is TGTGCCAGCAGCCAAGATCGGAGAGTAGCGGGCTTCTACGAGCAGTACTTC.